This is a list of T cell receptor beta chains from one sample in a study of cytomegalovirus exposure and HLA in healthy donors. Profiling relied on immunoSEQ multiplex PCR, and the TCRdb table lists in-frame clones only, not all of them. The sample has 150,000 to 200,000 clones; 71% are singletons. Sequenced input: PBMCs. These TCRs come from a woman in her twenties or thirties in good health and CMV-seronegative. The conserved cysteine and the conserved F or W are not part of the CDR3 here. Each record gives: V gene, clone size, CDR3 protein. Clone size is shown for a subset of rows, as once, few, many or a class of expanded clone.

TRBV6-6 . ASSYSSGGYEQY
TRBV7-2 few ASSLLNSEKLF
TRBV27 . PRRQETQY
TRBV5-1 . ASSLSGGALNEQF
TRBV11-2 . ASSVGGQTLLDGETQY
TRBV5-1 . ASTLTYNSPLH
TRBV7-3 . ASSITGSRTYNEQF
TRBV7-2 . ASSLGGGNQPQH
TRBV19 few ASSILGQINTEAF
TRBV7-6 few ASSLRTVEKLF
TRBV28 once ASSLSSGRDTQY
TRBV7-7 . ASSLAGADTQY
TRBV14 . ASSYRQVSYEQY
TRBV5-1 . ASSFGGGYGYT